The next 25 T cell receptor beta chains were all read from a single sample in a study of blood T cell repertoires in COVID-19. Clones were read by immunoSEQ multiplex PCR, and TCRdb kept only the in-frame ones, dropping some. This table has around 380,000 clones, 81% appearing once. The source material was peripheral blood. These receptors were collected from a human donor with acute or convalescent COVID-19. The donor label of this sample is uncertain.

V usage is TRBV19 and J usage is TRBJ1-1; D remains ambiguous. Germline V gene sequence: CDR1 LNHDA, CDR2 SQIVND (reference sequence). This CDR3 is built from 13 residues. The V gene lost 7 bases and the J gene lost 0 bases, with 9 bases spanning the gap. CDR3 in DNA: TGTGCCAGTAAGGAACAGCTGAACACTGAAGCTTTCTTT. This translates into CASKEQLNTEAFF.

J is TRBJ1-2 and V is TRBV28, with a tentative D call TRBD1 (5 bases). The CDR3 contains 16 residues. Germline values: CDR1 MDHEN, CDR2 SYDVKM. Between the trimmed V and J ends, which lost 7 bases and 7 bases, there was a span of 25 bases. This CDR3 is CASNPSLRHPGGGYTF. CDR3 sequence (DNA): TGTGCCAGCAACCCTTCACTTCGACACCCCGGGGGTGGCTACACCTTC.

The chain is built from TRBV18 and TRBJ2-3, with D perhaps matching TRBD2 (7 bases). Germline CDR1 and CDR2: KGHSH and LQKENI. Trimming cost V 2 bases and J 6 bases, with 12 bases left between them. This CDR3 is 14 amino acids long. This chain's CDR3 is CASSPGGAGDTQYF. CDR3 nucleotides: TGTGCCAGCTCACCAGGGGGGGCAGGCGATACGCAGTATTTT.

The chain links TRBV7-8 to TRBJ1-6; TRBD1 aligns across 8 bases. The V segment lost 1 base and the J segment 12 bases; nucleotides outside the gene matches: 26. Germline V gene sequence: CDR1 SGHVS, CDR2 FQNEAQ. The CDR3 consists of 21 residues. For the CDR3, the DNA is TGTGCCAGCAGCTTAGATGCCGCCCGACAGGGGATGAGAGGGACAGTAAGACCCCTCCACTTT. Amino acids: CASSLDAARQGMRGTVRPLHF.

V usage is TRBV7-8 and J usage is TRBJ2-7; 11 positions agree with TRBD1. J lost 3 bases, V lost 6 bases, and 7 bases had no gene match. Germline V lookup: CDR1 SGHVS, CDR2 FQNEAQ. CDR3 length equals 15 residues. CDR3 bases: TGTGCCAGCAGAAGCGGGACAGGGGGATTCTACGAGCAGTACTTC. It translates to CASRSGTGGFYEQYF. The entire variable domain, with the rest obtained from reference TRBV7-8 and TRBJ2-7, is as follows: GAGVSQSPRYKVAKRGQDVALRCDPISGHVSLFWYQQALGQGPEFLTYFQNEAQLDKSGLPSDRFFAERPEGSVSTLKIQRTQQEDSAVYLCASRSGTGGFYEQYFGPGTRLTVT.

V usage is TRBV25-1 and J usage is TRBJ2-4; 8 bases map to TRBD1. With V trimmed by 4 bases and J by 8 bases, 4 bases remained unmatched. Germline V gives CDR1 MGHDK, CDR2 SYGVNS. The CDR3 has 13 amino acids. DNA of the CDR3: TGTGCCAGCAGTGTTACAGGGGGGCACATTCAGTACTTC. As protein: CASSVTGGHIQYF.

This clone appeared once. The CDR3 region is CASSRSGGQSNEQFF. CDR3 coding DNA: TGTGCCAGCAGCCGTAGCGGGGGGCAGAGCAATGAGCAGTTCTTC. J is TRBJ2-1 and V is TRBV5-5; TRBD2 matches 10 bases. V dropped 4 bases and J dropped 6; count of bases not matched to a gene: 7. CDR1 SGHKS and CDR2 YYEKEE come from the germline V gene (reference sequence). The CDR3 is 15 amino acids.

This clone is a singleton in its sample. The chain carries TRBV5-6 and TRBJ1-5, with D unclear. V was pared by 4 bases and J by 2 bases, with 16 bases between. This CDR3 spans 16 amino acids. Germline V gene sequence: CDR1 SGHDT, CDR2 YYEEEE. The CDR3 nucleotides read TGTGCCAGCAGCCGTCGGCACAGCGGGGGCAATCAGCCCCAGCATTTT. Protein sequence: CASSRRHSGGNQPQHF.

The rearrangement links TRBV7-6 to TRBJ1-2; weak D call: TRBD1 (6 bases). The germline V and J ends were trimmed by 5 bases and 3 bases, with 19 bases remaining between them. This CDR3 is built from 16 residues. Per the germline V gene, CDR1 is SGHVS and CDR2 is FNYEAQ. In DNA form, the CDR3 reads TGTGCCAGCAGCCCCGAGGGGGGGGCCGCCTACTATGGCTACACCTTC. This codes for CASSPEGGAAYYGYTF. Supplemented by reference TRBV7-6 and TRBJ1-2, the full variable domain reads GAGVSQSPRYKVTKRGQDVALRCDPISGHVSLYWYRQALGQGPEFLTYFNYEAQQDKSGLPNDRFSAERPEGSISTLTIQRTEQRDSAMYRCASSPEGGAAYYGYTFGSGTRLTVV.

The CDR3 reads CASRSGQGANYGYTF. The DNA for the CDR3 is TGCGCCAGCAGATCGGGACAGGGGGCGAACTATGGCTACACCTTC. This chain joins TRBV5-1 and TRBJ1-2; 12 nucleotides align to TRBD1. CDR1 is SGHRS and CDR2 is YFSETQ in the germline V gene. After removal of 5 bases from V and 2 bases from J, the junction contained 4 bases not matched to a gene. The CDR3 has 15 amino acids.

This clone was counted a single time. The chain links TRBV7-8 to TRBJ1-1; 9 nucleotides agree with TRBD1. The CDR3 loop spans 15 amino acids. The V segment lost 5 bases and the J segment 0 bases; nucleotides outside the gene matches: 4. The germline V gene encodes CDR1 SGHVS and CDR2 FQNEAQ. This chain's CDR3 is CASSVTGGMNTEAFF. CDR3 coding DNA: TGTGCCAGCAGCGTGACAGGGGGTATGAACACTGAAGCTTTCTTT.

V and J are TRBV7-9 and TRBJ2-1, with no clear D. The CDR3 consists of 14 residues. Per germline, CDR1 SEHNR and CDR2 FQNEAQ (reference sequence). Trimming removed 3 bases from V and 0 bases from J, with 6 bases in between. DNA of the CDR3: TGTGCCAGCAGCTTCCAGAACTCCTACAATGAGCAGTTCTTC. The encoded protein is CASSFQNSYNEQFF.

The J gene is TRBJ1-2, the V gene TRBV28; 10 nucleotides align to TRBD1. The V gene end was trimmed by 6 bases and the J gene end by 7 bases; junction bases not matched to a gene: 11. The CDR3 sequence is 15 residues long. The germline CDR1 and CDR2 sequences are MDHEN and SYDVKM. The CDR3 DNA is TGTGCCAGCAGAAACCCGGGACAGGGGAGGGGTGGCTACACCTTC. Its translation: CASRNPGQGRGGYTF.

Remarks on this clone: In the same sample, other DNA sequences code for this CDR3. The chain couples TRBV5-1 to TRBJ2-7, with D tentatively TRBD2 (6 bases). The CDR3 covers 12 residues. V was trimmed by 2 bases and J by 4 bases, leaving 7 bases between them. Germline V CDR1 and CDR2: SGHRS, YFSETQ. The CDR3 DNA sequence: TGCGCCAGCAGCTTCGGGGGATACGAGCAGTACTTC. It specifies CASSFGGYEQYF.

This clone was detected once. The gene calls are TRBV9 and TRBJ1-2; weak D call: TRBD1 (6 bases). This CDR3 is built from 14 residues. V lost 2 bases, J lost 5 bases, and 13 bases lay in between. Per the germline V gene, CDR1 is SGDLS and CDR2 is YYNGEE. CDR3 in amino acids: CASSVEQGLYGYTF. The CDR3, as DNA: TGTGCCAGCAGCGTTGAACAGGGACTATATGGCTACACCTTC.

Concerning this clone itself: Other DNA sequences in the same sample also yield this CDR3. The chain recombines TRBV19 with TRBJ2-3; the match to TRBD1 covers 7 bases. Unmatched junction bases numbered 0, after V lost 6 bases and J lost 0 bases. The CDR3 contains 13 residues. From germline, CDR1 is LNHDA and CDR2 SQIVND (reference sequence). The DNA for the CDR3 is TGTGCCAGTAGGACAGGGAGCACAGATACGCAGTATTTT. Its protein product is CASRTGSTDTQYF.

V is TRBV5-1 and J is TRBJ2-2; D possibly corresponds to TRBD1 (6 bases). This CDR3 is 13 amino acids long. The V gene's germline CDR1 is SGHRS and CDR2 YFSETQ. Deletions cut 7 bases from V and 7 bases from J, with 14 bases between. CDR3 bases: TGCGCCAGCTCGATTCAGGGGTACGGGGAGCTGTTTTTT. As protein: CASSIQGYGELFF.

This chain joins TRBV19 and TRBJ1-5, with D tentatively TRBD1 (6 bases). V lost 9 bases and J 0 bases, leaving 15 bases between the germline ends. Germline V gene lookup returns CDR1 LNHDA and CDR2 SQIVND (reference sequence). The CDR3 loop spans 15 amino acids. CDR3 in DNA: TGTGCCAGCCAAAAACAGGGAAATAGCAATCAGCCCCAGCATTTT. It specifies CASQKQGNSNQPQHF.

V is TRBV6-1 and J is TRBJ2-2, with 7 nucleotides matching TRBD2. Germline V gene lookup returns CDR1 MNHNS and CDR2 SASEGT. The CDR3 sequence is 15 residues long. Losses at the gene ends were 2 bases for V and 8 bases for J; bases not matched to a gene: 8. The CDR3 sequence: CASSEQAGVGGELFF. CDR3 bases: TGTGCCAGCAGTGAACAGGCGGGAGTCGGAGGGGAGCTGTTTTTT.

The chain joins TRBV7-9 to TRBJ1-1; tentatively, D is TRBD1 (5 bases). V was shortened by 5 bases and J by 2 bases, with 12 bases between the two germline ends. The CDR3 contains 14 residues. CDR1 is SEHNR and CDR2 is FQNEAQ in the germline V gene (reference sequence). The DNA of the CDR3 is TGTGCCAGCAGCCGCGACAGCACCAACACTGAAGCTTTCTTT. Its translation: CASSRDSTNTEAFF. The complete variable domain, with remaining parts taken from reference TRBV7-9 and TRBJ1-1, reads DTGVSQNPRHKITKRGQNVTFRCDPISEHNRLYWYRQTLGQGPEFLTYFQNEAQLEKSRLLSDRFSAERPKGSFSTLEIQRTEQGDSAMYLCASSRDSTNTEAFFGQGTRLTVV.

The chain joins TRBV6-5 to TRBJ2-2, with a tentative D call TRBD1 (6 bases). V was trimmed by 7 bases and J by 6 bases, leaving 15 bases between them. CDR1 MNHEY and CDR2 SVGAGI come from the germline V gene. The CDR3 has 14 residues. The CDR3 DNA sequence: TGTGCCAGCACCTTGGACAGCCTTCCCGGGGAGCTGTTTTTT. It is translated as CASTLDSLPGELFF.

The chain employs TRBV18 and TRBJ1-1; 8 nucleotides match TRBD1. This CDR3 has 15 amino acids. The V and J ends lost 6 bases and 6 bases, in that order; junction bases with no gene match: 12. CDR1 is KGHSH and CDR2 is LQKENI in the germline V gene. This CDR3 reads CASSPWTGRSAEAFF. CDR3 coding DNA: TGTGCCAGCTCCCCGTGGACAGGGAGGAGTGCTGAAGCTTTCTTT.

The rearrangement uses TRBV6-5 and TRBJ1-1; D is unclear. V lost 4 bases to trimming and J lost 11 bases, with 23 bases between them. CDR3 length: 15 residues. Germline CDR1 and CDR2: MNHEY and SVGAGI. Here the CDR3 DNA reads TGTGCCAGCAGTTCCGTGGGAGGTAACTCCCTGAGGGCTTTCTTT. Translation: CASSSVGGNSLRAFF.

This chain uses TRBV30 with TRBJ1-1; tentative D call: TRBD1 (5 bases). Germline V gene lookup returns CDR1 GTSNPN and CDR2 SVGIG (reference sequence). Trimming shortened V by 4 bases and J by 6 bases, and 9 bases separated the two germline ends. The CDR3 length is 11 residues. The DNA for the CDR3 is TGTGCCTGGACAGGGTTCGCTGAAGCTTTCTTT. Translated: CAWTGFAEAFF.

The chain couples TRBV15 to TRBJ2-5; D call uncertain. V lost 3 bases and J lost 5, with 10 bases in between. CDR1 and CDR2 (germline): LNHNV, YYDKDF (reference sequence). The CDR3 has 13 amino acids. Here the CDR3 reads CATSSNPRETQYF. The CDR3 DNA is TGTGCCACCAGCAGCAACCCTAGGGAGACCCAGTACTTC.